The clone carrying this T cell receptor (beta chain) was detected ten times or more. As yet, its antigen is unknown. This CDR3 comprises 11 residues. Germline CDR1 and CDR2: MDHEN and SYDVKM. Between the trimmed V and J ends, which lost 3 bases and 7 bases, there was a span of 6 bases. This sample stems from a study of response to subunit inactivated influenza vaccine. TCRdb re-called the RT-PCR reads with MiXCR, one entry per CDR3 protein. The sample shows 600,000 to 850,000 distinct CDR3 sequences, about 15% of them seen only once. Study-wide findings and caveats: Authors suggested few new T cells are recruited by each seasonal influenza vaccination.

The sequence came from a man aged 50 to 59 who received an inactivated influenza vaccine. The specimen was PBMCs from blood, collected approximately 15 days before vaccination. The rearrangement joins TRBV28 to TRBJ1-2; the D is unclear. CDR3 DNA: TGTGCCAGCAGTTTGGGGTTTGGCTACACCTTC. Amino acid sequence: CASSLGFGYTF.